One TCR beta chain is described in this entry. Sequencing used immunoSEQ multiplex PCR; TCRdb keeps in-frame clones, though not all of them. The sample consists of about 160,000 clones, 85% to 90% of them appearing once. The sample is drawn from a study of cytomegalovirus exposure and HLA in healthy donors. Turning to the study itself: The same platform used for the 666 first-cohort repertoires was also used for the 100 to 150 validation repertoires, as a later analysis reported.

In germline, CDR1 is SGHNT, CDR2 YYREEE (reference sequence). V shed 3 bases and J shed 4 bases, with 10 bases lying between them. CDR3 length equals 13 residues. Separate from the approximately 670-subject first cohort, the roughly 120-subject validation cohort was the one that the donors belonged to. Specimen: PBMCs. This chain joins TRBV5-4 and TRBJ1-2; D unresolved. The receptor's source is a man between 18 and 29 years old in good health and CMV-seropositive. In DNA, the CDR3 is TGTGCCAGCAGCTCGGAGGACCCCTATGGCTACACCTTC. It encodes CASSSEDPYGYTF.